This record looks at one T cell receptor beta chain sequence and its context. The source of the sample is a study of spatial heterogeneity in lung cancer. Every TCR cDNA molecule bore a unique molecular identifier. TCRdb independently ran MiXCR on the 5' RACE reads; one entry per CDR3 protein. This sample has around 89,000 distinct CDR3 sequences, with about 12% found just once. The time point here: sample taken at primary tumor resection. There were 75 or so donors, all of them untreated patients with early-stage non-small cell lung cancer. No cell sorting; template was whole RNA from tumor, lung tissue or PBMC. The receptor was derived from a male donor with early-stage non-small cell lung cancer. The sequences come from PBMCs, collected at surgery.

As DNA, the CDR3 is TGTGCCAGCAGCTTGGAGGGGCCGCGAGAGACCCAGTACTTC. Translated: CASSLEGPRETQYF. The chain uses TRBV5-4 and TRBJ2-5; perhaps TRBD1 as D (5 bases). CDR3 length: 14 amino acids. V lost 0 bases and J 4 bases, leaving 10 bases between the germline ends. Germline-derived CDR1 and CDR2 are SGHNT and YYREEE (reference sequence).